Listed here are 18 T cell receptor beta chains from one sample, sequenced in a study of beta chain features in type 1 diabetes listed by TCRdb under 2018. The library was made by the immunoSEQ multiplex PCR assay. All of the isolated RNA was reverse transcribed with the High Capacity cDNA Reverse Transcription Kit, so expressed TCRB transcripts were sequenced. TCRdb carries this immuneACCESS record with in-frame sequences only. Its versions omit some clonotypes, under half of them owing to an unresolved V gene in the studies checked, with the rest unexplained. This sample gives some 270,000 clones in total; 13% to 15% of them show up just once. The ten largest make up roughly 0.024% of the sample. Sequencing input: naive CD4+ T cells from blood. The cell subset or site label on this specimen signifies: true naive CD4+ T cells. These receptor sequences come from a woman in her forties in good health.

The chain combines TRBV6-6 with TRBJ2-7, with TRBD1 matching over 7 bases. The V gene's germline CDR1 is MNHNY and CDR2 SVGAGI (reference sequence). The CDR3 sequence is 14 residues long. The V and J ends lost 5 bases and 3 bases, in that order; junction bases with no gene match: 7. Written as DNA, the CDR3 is TGTGCCAGCAGTCCCAGGGGGAATAACTACGAGCAGTACTTC. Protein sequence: CASSPRGNNYEQYF.

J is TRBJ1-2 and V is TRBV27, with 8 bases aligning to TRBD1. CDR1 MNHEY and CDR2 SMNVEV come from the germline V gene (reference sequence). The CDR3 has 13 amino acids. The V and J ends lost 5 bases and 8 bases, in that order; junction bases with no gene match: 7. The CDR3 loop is CASSPGQGRGYTF. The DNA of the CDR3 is TGTGCCAGCAGTCCCGGACAGGGAAGAGGCTACACCTTC.

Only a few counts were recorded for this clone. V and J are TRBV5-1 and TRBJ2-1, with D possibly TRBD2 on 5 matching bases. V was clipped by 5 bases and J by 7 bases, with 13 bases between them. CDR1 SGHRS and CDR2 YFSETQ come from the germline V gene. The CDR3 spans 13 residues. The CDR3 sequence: CASSVTGFNEQFF. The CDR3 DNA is TGCGCCAGCAGTGTCACGGGATTTAATGAGCAGTTCTTC.

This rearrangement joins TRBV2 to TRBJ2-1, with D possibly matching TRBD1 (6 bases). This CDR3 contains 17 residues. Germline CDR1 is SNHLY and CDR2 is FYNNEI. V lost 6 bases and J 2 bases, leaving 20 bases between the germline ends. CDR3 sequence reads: CASSTTGRGAPYNEQFF. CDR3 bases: TGTGCCAGCAGCACCACAGGGAGAGGGGCTCCCTACAATGAGCAGTTCTTC.

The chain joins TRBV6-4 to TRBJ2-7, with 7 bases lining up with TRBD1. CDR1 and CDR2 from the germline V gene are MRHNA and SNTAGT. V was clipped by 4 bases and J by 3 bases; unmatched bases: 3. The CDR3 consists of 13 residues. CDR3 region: CASSARQGYEQYF. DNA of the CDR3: TGTGCCAGCAGTGCCCGACAGGGCTACGAGCAGTACTTC.

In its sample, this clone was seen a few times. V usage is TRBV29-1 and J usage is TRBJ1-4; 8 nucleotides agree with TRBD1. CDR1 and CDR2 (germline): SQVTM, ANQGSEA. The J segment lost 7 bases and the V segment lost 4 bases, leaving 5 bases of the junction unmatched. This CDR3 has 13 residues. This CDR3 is CSVGAGQGEKLFF. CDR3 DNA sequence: TGCAGCGTTGGGGCCGGACAGGGTGAAAAACTGTTTTTT.

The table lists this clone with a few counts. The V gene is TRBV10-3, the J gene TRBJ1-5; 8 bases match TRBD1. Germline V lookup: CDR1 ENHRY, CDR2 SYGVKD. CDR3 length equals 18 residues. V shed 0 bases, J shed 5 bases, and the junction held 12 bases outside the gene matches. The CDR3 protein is CAISESGRATGVYQPQHF. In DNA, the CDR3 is TGTGCCATCAGTGAGTCTGGACGGGCGACAGGGGTTTATCAGCCCCAGCATTTT.

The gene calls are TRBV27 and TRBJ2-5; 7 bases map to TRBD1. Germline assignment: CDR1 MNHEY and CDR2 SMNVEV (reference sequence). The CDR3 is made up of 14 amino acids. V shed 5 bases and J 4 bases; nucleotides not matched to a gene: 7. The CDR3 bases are TGTGCCAGCAGTCGACAGGGCGTTCTAGAGACCCAGTACTTC. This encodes CASSRQGVLETQYF.

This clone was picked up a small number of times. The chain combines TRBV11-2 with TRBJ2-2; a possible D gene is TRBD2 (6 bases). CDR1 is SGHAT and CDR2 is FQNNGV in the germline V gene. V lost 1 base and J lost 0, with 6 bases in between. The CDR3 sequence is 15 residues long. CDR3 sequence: CASSLGLANTGELFF. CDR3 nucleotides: TGTGCCAGCAGCTTAGGACTAGCGAACACCGGGGAGCTGTTTTTT.

CDR3 nucleotides: TGTGCCAGCTCACCCGCCCACGGGGGTACCCAGTACTTC. Residues: CASSPAHGGTQYF. The chain couples TRBV18 to TRBJ2-5, with TRBD2 as a possible D gene (6 bases). The CDR3 is 13 residues long. The V end lost 3 bases, the J end lost 8 bases, and 13 bases lay between the germline ends. Germline V gene lookup returns CDR1 KGHSH and CDR2 LQKENI.

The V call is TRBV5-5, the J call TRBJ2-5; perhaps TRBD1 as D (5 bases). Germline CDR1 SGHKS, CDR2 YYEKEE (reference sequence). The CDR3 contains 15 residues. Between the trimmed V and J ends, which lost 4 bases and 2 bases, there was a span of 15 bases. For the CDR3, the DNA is TGTGCCAGCAGCGCGAGACAGCGAGTACAAGAGACCCAGTACTTC. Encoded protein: CASSARQRVQETQYF.

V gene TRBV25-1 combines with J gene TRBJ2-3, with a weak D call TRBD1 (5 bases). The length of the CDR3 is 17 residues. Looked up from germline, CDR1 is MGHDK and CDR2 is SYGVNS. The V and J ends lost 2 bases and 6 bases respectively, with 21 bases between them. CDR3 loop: CASSESLLGPSGDTQYF. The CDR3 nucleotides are TGTGCCAGCAGTGAAAGTCTTTTAGGACCGTCAGGGGATACGCAGTATTTT.

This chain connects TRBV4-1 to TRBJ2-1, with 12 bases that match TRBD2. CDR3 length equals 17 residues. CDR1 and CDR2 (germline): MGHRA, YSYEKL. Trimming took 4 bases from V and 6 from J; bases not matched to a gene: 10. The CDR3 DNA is TGCGCCAGCAGCCTCGCTAGCGGGGGGGGCTCAATCAATGAGCAGTTCTTC. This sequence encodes CASSLASGGGSINEQFF.

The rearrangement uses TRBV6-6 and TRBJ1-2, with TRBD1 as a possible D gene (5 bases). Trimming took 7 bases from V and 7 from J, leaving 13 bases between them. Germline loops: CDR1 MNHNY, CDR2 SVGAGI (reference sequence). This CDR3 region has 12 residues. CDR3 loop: CASNPLGGGYTF. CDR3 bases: TGTGCCAGCAACCCCTTGGGGGGTGGCTACACCTTC.

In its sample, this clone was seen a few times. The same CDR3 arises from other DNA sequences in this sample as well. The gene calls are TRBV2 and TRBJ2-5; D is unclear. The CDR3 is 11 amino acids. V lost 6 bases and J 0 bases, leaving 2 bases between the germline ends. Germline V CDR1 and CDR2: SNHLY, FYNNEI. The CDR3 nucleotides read TGTGCCAGCAGCTACCAAGAGACCCAGTACTTC. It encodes CASSYQETQYF.

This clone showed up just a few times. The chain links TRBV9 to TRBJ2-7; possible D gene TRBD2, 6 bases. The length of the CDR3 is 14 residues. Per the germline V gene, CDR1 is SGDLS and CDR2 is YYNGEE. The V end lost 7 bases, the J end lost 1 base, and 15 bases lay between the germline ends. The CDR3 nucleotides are TGTGCCAGCGGTAGACAGAGCGGGTCCTACGAGCAGTACTTC. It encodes CASGRQSGSYEQYF. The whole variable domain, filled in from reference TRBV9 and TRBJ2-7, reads DSGVTQTPKHLITATGQRVTLRCSPRSGDLSVYWYQQSLDQGLQFLIQYYNGEERAKGNILERFSAQQFPDLHSELNLSSLELGDSALYFCASGRQSGSYEQYFGPGTRLTVT.

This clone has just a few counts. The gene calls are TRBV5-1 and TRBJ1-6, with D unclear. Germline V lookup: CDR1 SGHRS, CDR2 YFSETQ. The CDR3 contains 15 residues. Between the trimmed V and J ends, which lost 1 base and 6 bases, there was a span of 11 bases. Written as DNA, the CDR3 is TGCGCCAGCAGCTTGTACAGCTCGACTAATTCACCCCTCCACTTT. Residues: CASSLYSSTNSPLHF.

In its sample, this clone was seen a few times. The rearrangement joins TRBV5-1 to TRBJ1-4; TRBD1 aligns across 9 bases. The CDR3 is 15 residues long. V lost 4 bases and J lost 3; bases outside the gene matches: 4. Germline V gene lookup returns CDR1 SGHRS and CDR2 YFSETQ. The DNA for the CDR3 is TGCGCCAGCAGCCCACAGGGGGCGGCTAATGAAAAACTGTTTTTT. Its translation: CASSPQGAANEKLFF. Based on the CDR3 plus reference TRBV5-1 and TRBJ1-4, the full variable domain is KAGVTQTPRYLIKTRGQQVTLSCSPISGHRSVSWYQQTPGQGLQFLFEYFSETQRNKGNFPGRFSGRQFSNSRSEMNVSTLELGDSALYLCASSPQGAANEKLFFGSGTQLSVL.